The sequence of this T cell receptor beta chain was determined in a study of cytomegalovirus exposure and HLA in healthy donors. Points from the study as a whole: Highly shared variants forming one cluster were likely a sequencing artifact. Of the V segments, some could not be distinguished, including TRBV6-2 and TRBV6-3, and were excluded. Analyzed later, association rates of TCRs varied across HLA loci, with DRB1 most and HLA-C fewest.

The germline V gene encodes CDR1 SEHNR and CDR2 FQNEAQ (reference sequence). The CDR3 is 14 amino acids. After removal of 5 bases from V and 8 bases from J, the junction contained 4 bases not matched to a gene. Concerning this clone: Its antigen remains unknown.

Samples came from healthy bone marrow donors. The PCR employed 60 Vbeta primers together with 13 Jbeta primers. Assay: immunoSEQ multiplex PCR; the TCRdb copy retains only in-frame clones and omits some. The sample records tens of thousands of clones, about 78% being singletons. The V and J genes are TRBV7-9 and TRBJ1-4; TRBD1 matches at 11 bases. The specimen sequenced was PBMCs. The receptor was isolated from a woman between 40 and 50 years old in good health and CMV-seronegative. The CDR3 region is CASSGQGAGEKLFF. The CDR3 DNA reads TGTGCCAGCAGCGGACAGGGGGCAGGAGAAAAACTGTTTTTT.